This T cell receptor (beta chain) came from a study of early T cells in non-severe SARS-CoV-2 infection. Overall study: Investigators sequenced bulk RNA drawn from unsorted whole blood, and chains remained unpaired.

Attached unique molecular identifiers marked individual cDNA molecules. TCRdb called the 5' RACE reads again in MiXCR, with one record for every CDR3 protein. The sample lists tens of thousands of distinct CDR3 sequences; approximately 10% were seen once. The table lists this clonotype with many counts. Trimming cost V 2 bases and J 6 bases, with 10 bases left between them. The CDR3 spans 14 residues. Germline V gene data show CDR1 as MNHNY and CDR2 as SVGAGI (reference sequence). This clonotype originated in an adult who was a healthcare worker with PCR-confirmed SARS-CoV-2 infection or an uninfected control (not recorded which). The sample here was whole blood, taken at baseline. The V gene is TRBV6-6, the J gene TRBJ1-4, with TRBD1 as a possible D gene (5 bases). In nucleotides, the CDR3 is TGTGCCAGCAGTTACAGGGACGGGCATGAAAAACTGTTTTTT. Its translation is CASSYRDGHEKLFF.